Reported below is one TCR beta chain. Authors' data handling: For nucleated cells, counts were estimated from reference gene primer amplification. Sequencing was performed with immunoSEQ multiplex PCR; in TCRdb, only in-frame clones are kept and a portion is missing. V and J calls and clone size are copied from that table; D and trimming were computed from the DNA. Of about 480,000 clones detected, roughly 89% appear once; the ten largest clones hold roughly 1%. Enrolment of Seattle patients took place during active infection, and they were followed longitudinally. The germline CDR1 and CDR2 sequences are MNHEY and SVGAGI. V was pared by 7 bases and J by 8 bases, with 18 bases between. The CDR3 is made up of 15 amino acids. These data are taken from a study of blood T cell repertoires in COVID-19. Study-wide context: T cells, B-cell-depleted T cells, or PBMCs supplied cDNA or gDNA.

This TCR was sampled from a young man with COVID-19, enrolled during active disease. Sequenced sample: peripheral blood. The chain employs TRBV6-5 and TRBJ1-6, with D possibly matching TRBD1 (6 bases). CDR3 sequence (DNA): TGTGCCAGCAAAAACGGGGGGCTTGTGGATTCACCCCTCCACTTT. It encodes CASKNGGLVDSPLHF.